This T cell receptor beta chain was sequenced for a study of T cells in localized non-small cell lung cancer. Germline CDR1 LNHDA, CDR2 SQIVND (reference sequence). CDR3 length: 14 amino acids. Trimming removed 5 bases from V and 1 base from J; junction bases left unmatched: 5. Here immunoSEQ multiplex PCR was the method, and the copy in TCRdb shows in-frame clones only, minus some. Here the sample spans under 6,500 clones, 30% to 40% being singletons. The chain couples TRBV19 to TRBJ2-7; 7 bases agree with TRBD1. This sequence was found in an older female donor with stage I lung adenocarcinoma. Material: lung tumor tissue, obtained before any cancer treatment. In DNA form, the CDR3 reads TGTGCCAGTAGTGCCAGACAGGGTTCCTACGAGCAGTACTTC. This encodes CASSARQGSYEQYF. The whole variable domain, filled in from reference TRBV19 and TRBJ2-7, reads DGGITQSPKYLFRKEGQNVTLSCEQNLNHDAMYWYRQDPGQGLRLIYYSQIVNDFQKGDIAEGYSVSREKKESFPLTVTSAQKNPTAFYLCASSARQGSYEQYFGPGTRLTVT.